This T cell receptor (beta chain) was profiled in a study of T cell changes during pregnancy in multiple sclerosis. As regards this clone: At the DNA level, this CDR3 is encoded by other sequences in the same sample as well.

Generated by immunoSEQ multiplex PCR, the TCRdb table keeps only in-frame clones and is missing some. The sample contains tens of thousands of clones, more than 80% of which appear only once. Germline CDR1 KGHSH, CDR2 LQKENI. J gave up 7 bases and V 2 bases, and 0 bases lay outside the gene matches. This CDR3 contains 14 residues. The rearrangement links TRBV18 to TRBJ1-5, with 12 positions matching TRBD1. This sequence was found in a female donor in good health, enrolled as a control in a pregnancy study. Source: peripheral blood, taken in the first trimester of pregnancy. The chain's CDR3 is CASSPGTGGQPQHF. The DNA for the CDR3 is TGTGCCAGCTCACCAGGGACAGGGGGCCAGCCCCAGCATTTT.